What follows is one TCR beta chain and its context. The data originate from a study of T cell repertoires in cytomegalovirus infection. Germline CDR1 and CDR2: SGHRS and YFSETQ. V was shortened by 2 bases and J by 0 bases, with 20 bases between the two germline ends. The CDR3 has 19 amino acids. TCRdb analysed the reads with MiXCR anew, one entry per CDR3 protein. Among approximately 200,000 distinct CDR3 sequences listed, 28% were seen once. The specimen sequenced was PBMCs. The chain uses TRBV5-1 and TRBJ1-4; D not certain. The receptor's source is a human donor in good health (CMV status not recorded). Some clones in this sample may be carry-over from other donors' samples. CDR3 sequence reads: CASSFNPPVRQATNEKLFF. In DNA form, the CDR3 reads TGCGCCAGCAGCTTCAACCCCCCTGTAAGGCAAGCAACTAATGAAAAACTGTTTTTT.